The T cell receptor beta chain described here comes from a study of cytomegalovirus exposure and HLA in healthy donors. General observations from the study: The authors later linked a missense DCLRE1C variant to TCR beta V- and J-gene trimming. In a later analysis, TCR association rates varied by HLA locus: DRB1 most, HLA-C fewest. TCR sequences were mostly rare, though some public TCRs occurred in many donors.

60 Vbeta and 13 Jbeta primers were used in PCR. Data came from immunoSEQ multiplex PCR; TCRdb stores just in-frame clones and leaves some out. The sample comprises 180,000 or so clones, about three quarters of which are singletons, and roughly 1.5% rests with the top ten. As regards this clone: The target antigen is unknown.

Material for sequencing was PBMCs. The origin of this receptor is a man in his late teens or twenties in good health and CMV-seronegative.

DNA of the CDR3: TGTGCCAGCAGCGCTAGCGGGACCTACAATGAGCAGTTCTTC. This translates into CASSASGTYNEQFF. This rearrangement joins TRBV9 to TRBJ2-1, with 9 bases matching TRBD2. The germline CDR1 and CDR2 sequences are SGDLS and YYNGEE. This CDR3 has 14 residues. Trimming took 3 bases from V and 2 from J; bases not matched to a gene: 0. Complete variable domain (other parts from reference TRBV9 and TRBJ2-1): DSGVTQTPKHLITATGQRVTLRCSPRSGDLSVYWYQQSLDQGLQFLIQYYNGEERAKGNILERFSAQQFPDLHSELNLSSLELGDSALYFCASSASGTYNEQFFGPGTRLTVL.